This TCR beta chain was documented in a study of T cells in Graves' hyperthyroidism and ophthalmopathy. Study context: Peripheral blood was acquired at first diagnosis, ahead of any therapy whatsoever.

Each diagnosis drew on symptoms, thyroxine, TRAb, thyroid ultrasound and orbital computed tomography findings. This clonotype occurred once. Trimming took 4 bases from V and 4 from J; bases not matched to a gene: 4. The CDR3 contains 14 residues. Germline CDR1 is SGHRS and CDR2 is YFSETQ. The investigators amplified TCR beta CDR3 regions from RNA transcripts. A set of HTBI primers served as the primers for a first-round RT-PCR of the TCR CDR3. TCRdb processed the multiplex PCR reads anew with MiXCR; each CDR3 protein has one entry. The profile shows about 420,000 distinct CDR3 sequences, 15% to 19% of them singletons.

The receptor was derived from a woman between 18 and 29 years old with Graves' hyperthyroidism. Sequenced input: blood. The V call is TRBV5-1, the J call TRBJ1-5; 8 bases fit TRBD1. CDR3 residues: CASSPQGANQPQHF. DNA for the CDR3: TGCGCCAGCAGCCCGCAGGGGGCGAATCAGCCCCAGCATTTT.